The sequence of this T cell receptor (beta chain) was determined in a study of cytomegalovirus exposure and HLA in healthy donors. Primers: 60 Vbeta forward and 13 Jbeta reverse. TCRdb's copy holds only in-frame clones and misses some; the assay was immunoSEQ multiplex PCR. The top ten hold 3.6% of the sample, which has 100,000 to 150,000 clones, 80% to 90% seen once. V lost 5 bases, J lost 0 bases, and 8 bases lay in between. The CDR3 sequence is 13 residues long. CDR1 and CDR2 (germline): SGHRS, YFSETQ. Material: PBMCs. This clonotype was sampled from a woman in her 40s in good health and CMV-seropositive. V gene TRBV5-1 combines with J gene TRBJ1-1, with TRBD1 as a possible D gene (5 bases). CDR3 amino acids: CASRTDLNTEAFF. As DNA, the CDR3 is TGCGCCAGCAGGACAGATTTGAACACTGAAGCTTTCTTT.